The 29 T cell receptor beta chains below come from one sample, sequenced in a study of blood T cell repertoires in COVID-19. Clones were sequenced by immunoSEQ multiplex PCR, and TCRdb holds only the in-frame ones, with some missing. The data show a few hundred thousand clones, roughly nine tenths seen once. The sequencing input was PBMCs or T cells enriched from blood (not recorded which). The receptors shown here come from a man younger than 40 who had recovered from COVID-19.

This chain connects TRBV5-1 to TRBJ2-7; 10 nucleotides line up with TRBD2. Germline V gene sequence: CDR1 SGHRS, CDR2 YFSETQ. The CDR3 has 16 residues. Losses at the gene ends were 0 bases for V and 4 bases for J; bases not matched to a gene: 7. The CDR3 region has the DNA TGCGCCAGCAGCTTGGGGACTAGCGGTCCTCTTTACGAGCAGTACTTC. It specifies CASSLGTSGPLYEQYF.

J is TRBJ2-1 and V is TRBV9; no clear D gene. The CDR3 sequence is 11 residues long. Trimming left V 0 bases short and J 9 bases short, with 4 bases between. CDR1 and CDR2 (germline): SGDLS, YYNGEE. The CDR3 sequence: CASSVGGEQFF. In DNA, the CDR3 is TGTGCCAGCAGCGTAGGAGGTGAGCAGTTCTTC.

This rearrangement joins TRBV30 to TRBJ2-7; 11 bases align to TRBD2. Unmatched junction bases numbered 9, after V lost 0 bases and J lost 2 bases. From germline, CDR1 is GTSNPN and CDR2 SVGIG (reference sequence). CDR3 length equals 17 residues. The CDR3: CAWSVPSGRPTAYEQYF. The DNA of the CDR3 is TGTGCCTGGAGTGTACCTAGCGGGAGGCCCACCGCCTACGAGCAGTACTTC.

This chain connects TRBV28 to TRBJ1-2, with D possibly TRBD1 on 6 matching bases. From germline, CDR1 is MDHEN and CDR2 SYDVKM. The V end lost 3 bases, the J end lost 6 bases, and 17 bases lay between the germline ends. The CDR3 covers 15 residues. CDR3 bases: TGTGCCAGCAGTTTTTCAGGGGTGGTACGGGATGGCTACACCTTC. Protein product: CASSFSGVVRDGYTF.

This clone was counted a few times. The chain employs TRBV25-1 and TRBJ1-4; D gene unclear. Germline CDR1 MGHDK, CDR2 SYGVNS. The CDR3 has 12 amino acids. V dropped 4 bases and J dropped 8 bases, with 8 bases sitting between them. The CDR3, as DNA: TGTGCCAGCAGTGGAGTGAGGGAAAAACTGTTTTTT. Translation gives CASSGVREKLFF.

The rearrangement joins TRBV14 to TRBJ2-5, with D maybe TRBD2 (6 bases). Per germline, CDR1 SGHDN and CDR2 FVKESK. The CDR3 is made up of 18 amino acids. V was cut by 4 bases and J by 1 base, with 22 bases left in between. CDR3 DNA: TGTGCCAGCAGCCGGTCCGCTCTTCTATCGGGGGTCCAAGAGACCCAGTACTTC. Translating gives CASSRSALLSGVQETQYF.

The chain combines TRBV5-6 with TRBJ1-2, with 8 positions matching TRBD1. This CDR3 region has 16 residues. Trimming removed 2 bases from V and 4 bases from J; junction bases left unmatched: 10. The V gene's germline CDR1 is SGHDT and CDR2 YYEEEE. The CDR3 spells CASSFSSGGISYGYTF. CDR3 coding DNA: TGTGCCAGCAGCTTCTCTTCAGGGGGCATTAGCTATGGCTACACCTTC.

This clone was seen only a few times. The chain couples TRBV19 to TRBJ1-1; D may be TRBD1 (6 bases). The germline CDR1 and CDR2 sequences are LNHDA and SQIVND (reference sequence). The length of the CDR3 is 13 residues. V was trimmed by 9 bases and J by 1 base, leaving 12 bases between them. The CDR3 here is CASGQLANTEAFF. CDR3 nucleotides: TGTGCCAGCGGACAGCTGGCGAACACTGAAGCTTTCTTT.

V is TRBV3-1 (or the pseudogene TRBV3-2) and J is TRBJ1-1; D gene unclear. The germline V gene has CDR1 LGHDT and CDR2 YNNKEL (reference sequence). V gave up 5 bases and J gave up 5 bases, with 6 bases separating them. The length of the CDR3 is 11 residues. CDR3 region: CASSRQTEAFF. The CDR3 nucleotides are TGTGCCAGCAGCAGACAAACTGAAGCTTTCTTT.

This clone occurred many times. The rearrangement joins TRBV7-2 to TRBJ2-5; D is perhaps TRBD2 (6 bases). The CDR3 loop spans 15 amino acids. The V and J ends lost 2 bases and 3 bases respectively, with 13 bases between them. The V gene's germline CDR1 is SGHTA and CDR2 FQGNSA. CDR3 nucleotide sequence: TGTGCCAGCAGCTTACTCGGGAGTGGGGAAGAGACCCAGTACTTC. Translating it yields CASSLLGSGEETQYF.

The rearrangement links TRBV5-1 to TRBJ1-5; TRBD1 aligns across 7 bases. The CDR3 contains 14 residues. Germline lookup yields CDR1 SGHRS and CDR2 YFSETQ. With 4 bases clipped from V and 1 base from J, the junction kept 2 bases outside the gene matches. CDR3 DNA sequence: TGCGCCAGCAGCAAGGGACAGAGCAATCAGCCCCAGCATTTT. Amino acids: CASSKGQSNQPQHF.

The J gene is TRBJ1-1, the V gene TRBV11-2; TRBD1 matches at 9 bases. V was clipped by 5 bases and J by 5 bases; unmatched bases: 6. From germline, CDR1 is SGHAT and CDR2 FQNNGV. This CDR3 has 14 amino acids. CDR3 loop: CASSIRTGVTEAFF. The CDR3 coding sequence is TGTGCCAGCAGCATCAGGACAGGGGTGACTGAAGCTTTCTTT.

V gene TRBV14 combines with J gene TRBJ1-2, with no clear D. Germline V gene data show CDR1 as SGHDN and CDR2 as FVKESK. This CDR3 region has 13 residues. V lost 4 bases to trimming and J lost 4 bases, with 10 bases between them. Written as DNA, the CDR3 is TGTGCCAGCAGCCCAAATGCGCTCTATGGCTACACCTTC. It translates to CASSPNALYGYTF. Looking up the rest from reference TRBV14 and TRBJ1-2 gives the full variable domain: EAGVTQFPSHSVIEKGQTVTLRCDPISGHDNLYWYRRVMGKEIKFLLHFVKESKQDESGMPNNRFLAERTGGTYSTLKVQPAELEDSGVYFCASSPNALYGYTFGSGTRLTVV.

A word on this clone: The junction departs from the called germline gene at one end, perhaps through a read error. CDR3 sequence: CPNREDSPLHF. The DNA for the CDR3 is TGCCCAAATAGGGAGGATTCACCCCTCCACTTT. The chain recombines TRBV28 with TRBJ1-6; no clear D. CDR1 is MDHEN and CDR2 is SYDVKM in the germline V gene. This CDR3 spans 11 amino acids. The variable domain in full, completed from reference TRBV28 and TRBJ1-6, reads DVKVTQSSRYLVKRTGEKVFLECVQDMDHENMFWYRQDPGLGLRLIYFSYDVKMKEKGDIPEGYSVSREKKERFSLILESASTNQTSMYLCPNREDSPLHFGNGTRLTVT.

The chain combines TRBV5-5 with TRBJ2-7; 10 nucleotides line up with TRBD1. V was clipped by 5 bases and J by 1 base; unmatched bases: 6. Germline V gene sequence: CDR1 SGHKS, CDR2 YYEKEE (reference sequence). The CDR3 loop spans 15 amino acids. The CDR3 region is CASRADRGRSYEQYF. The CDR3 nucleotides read TGTGCCAGCAGGGCTGACAGGGGGCGATCCTACGAGCAGTACTTC.

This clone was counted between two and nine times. Written as DNA, the CDR3 is TGTGCCAGCAGCCTAGGACAGGGTTTGGAGCAGCCCCAGCATTTT. Translation gives CASSLGQGLEQPQHF. V and J are TRBV3-1 (or the pseudogene TRBV3-2) and TRBJ1-5; the match to TRBD1 covers 8 bases. The CDR3 sequence is 15 residues long. V lost 4 bases to trimming and J lost 7 bases; unmatched junction nucleotides: 9. Germline V CDR1 and CDR2: LGHDT, YNNKEL (reference sequence).

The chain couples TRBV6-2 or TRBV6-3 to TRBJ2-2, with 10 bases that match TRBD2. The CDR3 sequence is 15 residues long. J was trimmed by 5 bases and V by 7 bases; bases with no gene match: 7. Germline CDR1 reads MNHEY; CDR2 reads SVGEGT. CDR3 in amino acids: CASNPLAGATGELFF. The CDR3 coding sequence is TGTGCCAGCAACCCTCTAGCGGGAGCTACCGGGGAGCTGTTTTTT.

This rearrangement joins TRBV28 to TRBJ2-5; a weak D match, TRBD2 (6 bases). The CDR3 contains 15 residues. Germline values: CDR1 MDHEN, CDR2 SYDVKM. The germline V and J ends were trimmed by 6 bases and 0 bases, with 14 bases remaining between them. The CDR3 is CASRTGTPYQETQYF. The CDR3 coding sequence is TGTGCCAGCAGGACCGGGACTCCGTACCAAGAGACCCAGTACTTC.

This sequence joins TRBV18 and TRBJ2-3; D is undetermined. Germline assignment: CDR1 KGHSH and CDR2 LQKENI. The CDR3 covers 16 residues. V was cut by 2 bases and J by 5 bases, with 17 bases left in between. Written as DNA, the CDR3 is TGTGCCAGCTCACCATCCGTATTGGGTGCAGGAGATACGCAGTATTTT. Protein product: CASSPSVLGAGDTQYF.

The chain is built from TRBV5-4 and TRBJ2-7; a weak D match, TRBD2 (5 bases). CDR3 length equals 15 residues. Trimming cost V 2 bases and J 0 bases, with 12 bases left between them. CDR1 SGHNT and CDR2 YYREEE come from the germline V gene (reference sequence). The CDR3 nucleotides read TGTGCCAGCAGCTTACCGGGGAGTAGCTCCTACGAGCAGTACTTC. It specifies CASSLPGSSSYEQYF.

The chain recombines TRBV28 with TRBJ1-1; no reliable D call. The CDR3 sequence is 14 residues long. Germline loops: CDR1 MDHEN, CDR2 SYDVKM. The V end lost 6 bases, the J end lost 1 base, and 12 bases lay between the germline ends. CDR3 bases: TGTGCCAGCAGACCACTAAAGAGGAACACTGAAGCTTTCTTT. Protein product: CASRPLKRNTEAFF. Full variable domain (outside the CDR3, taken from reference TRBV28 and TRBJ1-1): DVKVTQSSRYLVKRTGEKVFLECVQDMDHENMFWYRQDPGLGLRLIYFSYDVKMKEKGDIPEGYSVSREKKERFSLILESASTNQTSMYLCASRPLKRNTEAFFGQGTRLTVV.

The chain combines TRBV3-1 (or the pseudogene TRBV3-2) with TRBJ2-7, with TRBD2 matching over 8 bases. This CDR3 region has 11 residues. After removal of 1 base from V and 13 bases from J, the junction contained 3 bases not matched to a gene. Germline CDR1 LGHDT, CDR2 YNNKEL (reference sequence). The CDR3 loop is CASSQGGRFYF. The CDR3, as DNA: TGTGCCAGCAGCCAAGGCGGGAGGTTTTACTTC.

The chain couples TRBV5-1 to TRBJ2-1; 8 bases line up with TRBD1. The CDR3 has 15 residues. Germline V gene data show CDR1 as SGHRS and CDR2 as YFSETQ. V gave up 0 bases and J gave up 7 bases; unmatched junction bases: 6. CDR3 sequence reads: CASSLGAGGRNEQFF. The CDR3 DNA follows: TGCGCCAGCAGCTTGGGGGCAGGGGGCAGGAATGAGCAGTTCTTC. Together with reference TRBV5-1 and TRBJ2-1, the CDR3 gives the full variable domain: KAGVTQTPRYLIKTRGQQVTLSCSPISGHRSVSWYQQTPGQGLQFLFEYFSETQRNKGNFPGRFSGRQFSNSRSEMNVSTLELGDSALYLCASSLGAGGRNEQFFGPGTRLTVL.

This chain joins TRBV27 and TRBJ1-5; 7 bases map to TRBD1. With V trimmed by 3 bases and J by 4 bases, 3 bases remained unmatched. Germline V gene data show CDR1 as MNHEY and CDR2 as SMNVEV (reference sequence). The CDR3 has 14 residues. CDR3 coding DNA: TGTGCCAGCAGTTTGGACAGGTTGAATCAGCCCCAGCATTTT. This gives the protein CASSLDRLNQPQHF.

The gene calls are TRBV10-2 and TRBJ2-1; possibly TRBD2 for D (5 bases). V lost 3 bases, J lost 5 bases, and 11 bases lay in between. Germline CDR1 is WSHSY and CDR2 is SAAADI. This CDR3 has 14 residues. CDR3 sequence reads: CASSELVIHNEQFF. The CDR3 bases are TGCGCCAGCAGTGAACTAGTAATCCACAATGAGCAGTTCTTC.

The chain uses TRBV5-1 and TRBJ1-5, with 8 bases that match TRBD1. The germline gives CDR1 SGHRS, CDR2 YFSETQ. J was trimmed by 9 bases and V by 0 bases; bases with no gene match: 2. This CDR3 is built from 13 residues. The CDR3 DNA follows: TGCGCCAGCAGCTTGGGACAGGGGTTGCCCCAGCATTTT. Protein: CASSLGQGLPQHF.

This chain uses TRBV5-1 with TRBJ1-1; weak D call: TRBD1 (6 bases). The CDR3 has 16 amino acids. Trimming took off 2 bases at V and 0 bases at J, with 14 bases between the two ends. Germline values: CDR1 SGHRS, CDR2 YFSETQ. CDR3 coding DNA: TGCGCCAGCAGCTTTGCGGGGGGCCTCATGAACACTGAAGCTTTCTTT. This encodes CASSFAGGLMNTEAFF. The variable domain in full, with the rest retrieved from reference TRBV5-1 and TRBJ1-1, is KAGVTQTPRYLIKTRGQQVTLSCSPISGHRSVSWYQQTPGQGLQFLFEYFSETQRNKGNFPGRFSGRQFSNSRSEMNVSTLELGDSALYLCASSFAGGLMNTEAFFGQGTRLTVV.

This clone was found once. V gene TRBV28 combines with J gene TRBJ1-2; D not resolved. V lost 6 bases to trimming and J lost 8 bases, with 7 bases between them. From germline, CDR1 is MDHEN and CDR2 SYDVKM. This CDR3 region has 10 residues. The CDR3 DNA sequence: TGTGCCAGCAGATCTATCGGCTACACCTTC. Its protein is CASRSIGYTF.

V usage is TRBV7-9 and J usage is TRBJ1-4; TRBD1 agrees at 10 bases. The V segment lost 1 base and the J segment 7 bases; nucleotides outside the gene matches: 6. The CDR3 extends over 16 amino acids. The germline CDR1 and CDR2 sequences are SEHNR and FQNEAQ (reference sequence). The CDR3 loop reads CASSLGTGGFGEKLFF. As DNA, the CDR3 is TGTGCCAGCAGCTTAGGGACAGGGGGGTTTGGTGAAAAACTGTTTTTT.